This TCR beta chain was identified in a study of T cell responses to AZD1222 COVID-19 vaccine. The CDR3 has 13 amino acids. CDR1 and CDR2 (germline): SEHNR, FQNEAQ (reference sequence). V was trimmed by 0 bases and J by 6 bases, leaving 7 bases between them. Measured with immunoSEQ multiplex PCR; TCRdb has only the in-frame clones, and not every one. Of roughly 100,000 clones listed, approximately 86% are singletons. This chain uses TRBV7-9 with TRBJ2-3; possible D gene TRBD1, 5 bases. The sequence was obtained from an adult in good health. This sample comprised peripheral blood, obtained on day 0 of AZD1222 vaccination. The CDR3 loop is CASSLAPGDTQYF. CDR3 nucleotides: TGTGCCAGCAGCTTAGCTCCAGGGGATACGCAGTATTTT.